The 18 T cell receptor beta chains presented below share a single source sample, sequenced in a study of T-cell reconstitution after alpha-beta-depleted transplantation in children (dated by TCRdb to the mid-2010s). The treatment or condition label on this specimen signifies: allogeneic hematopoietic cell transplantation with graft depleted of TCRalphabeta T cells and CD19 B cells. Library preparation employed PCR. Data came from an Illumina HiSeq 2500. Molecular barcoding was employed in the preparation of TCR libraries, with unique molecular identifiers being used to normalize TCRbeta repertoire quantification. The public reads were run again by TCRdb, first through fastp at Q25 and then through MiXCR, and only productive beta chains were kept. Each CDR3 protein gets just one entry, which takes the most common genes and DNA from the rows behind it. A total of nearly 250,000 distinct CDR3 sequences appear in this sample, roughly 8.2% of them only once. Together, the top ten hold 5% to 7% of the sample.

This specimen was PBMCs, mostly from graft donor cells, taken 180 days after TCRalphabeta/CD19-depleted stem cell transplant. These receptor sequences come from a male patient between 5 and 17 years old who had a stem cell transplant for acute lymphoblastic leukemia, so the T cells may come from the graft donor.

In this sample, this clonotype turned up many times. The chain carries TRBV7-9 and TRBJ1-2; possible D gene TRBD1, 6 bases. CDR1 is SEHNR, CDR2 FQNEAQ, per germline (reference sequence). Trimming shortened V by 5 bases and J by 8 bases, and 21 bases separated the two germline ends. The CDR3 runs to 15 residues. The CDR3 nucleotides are TGTGCCAGCAGCCCCTGGACAGCGTCCTTCGGGGGCTACACCTTC. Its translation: CASSPWTASFGGYTF. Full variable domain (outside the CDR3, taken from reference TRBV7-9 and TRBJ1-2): DTGVSQNPRHKITKRGQNVTFRCDPISEHNRLYWYRQTLGQGPEFLTYFQNEAQLEKSRLLSDRFSAERPKGSFSTLEIQRTEQGDSAMYLCASSPWTASFGGYTFGSGTRLTVV.

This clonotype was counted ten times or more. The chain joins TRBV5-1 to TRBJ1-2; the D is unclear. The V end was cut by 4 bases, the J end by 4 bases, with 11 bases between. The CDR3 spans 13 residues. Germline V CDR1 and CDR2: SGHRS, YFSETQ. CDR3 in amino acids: CASSEPGSYGYTF. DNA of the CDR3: TGCGCCAGCAGCGAGCCGGGATCCTATGGCTACACCTTC.

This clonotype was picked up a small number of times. CDR3 protein: CASSEEQETQYF. The CDR3, as DNA: TGTGCCAGCAGTGAAGAGCAGGAGACCCAGTACTTC. The chain uses TRBV2 and TRBJ2-5; D gene unclear. V lost 1 base to trimming and J lost 5 bases, with 5 bases between them. Germline-derived CDR1 and CDR2 are SNHLY and FYNNEI. This CDR3 has 12 amino acids.

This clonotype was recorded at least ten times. CDR3 protein: CASSPHAGAEQYF. CDR3 nucleotides: TGTGCCAGCTCACCCCATGCGGGGGCCGAGCAGTACTTC. V and J are TRBV18 and TRBJ2-7; a weak D match, TRBD2 (7 bases). The CDR3 is 13 amino acids. Trimming shortened V by 3 bases and J by 6 bases, and 12 bases separated the two germline ends. CDR1 KGHSH and CDR2 LQKENI come from the germline V gene.

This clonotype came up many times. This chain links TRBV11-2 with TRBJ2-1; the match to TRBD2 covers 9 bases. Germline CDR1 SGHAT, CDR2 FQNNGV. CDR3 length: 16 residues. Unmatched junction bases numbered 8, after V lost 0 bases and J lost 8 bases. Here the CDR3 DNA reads TGTGCCAGCAGCTTAGATAGTTCTAGCGGGAACCATGAGCAGTTCTTC. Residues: CASSLDSSSGNHEQFF. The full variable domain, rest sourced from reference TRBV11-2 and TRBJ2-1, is EAGVAQSPRYKIIEKRQSVAFWCNPISGHATLYWYQQILGQGPKLLIQFQNNGVVDDSQLPKDRFSAERLKGVDSTLKIQPAKLEDSAVYLCASSLDSSSGNHEQFFGPGTRLTVL.

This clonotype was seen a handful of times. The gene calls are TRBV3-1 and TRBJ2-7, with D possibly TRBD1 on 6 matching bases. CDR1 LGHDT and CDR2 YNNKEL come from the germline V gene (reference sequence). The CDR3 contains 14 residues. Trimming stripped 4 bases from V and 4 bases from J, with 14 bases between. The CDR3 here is CASSPTGQRYEQYF. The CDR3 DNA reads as TGTGCCAGCAGCCCGACAGGACAGAGGTACGAGCAGTACTTC.

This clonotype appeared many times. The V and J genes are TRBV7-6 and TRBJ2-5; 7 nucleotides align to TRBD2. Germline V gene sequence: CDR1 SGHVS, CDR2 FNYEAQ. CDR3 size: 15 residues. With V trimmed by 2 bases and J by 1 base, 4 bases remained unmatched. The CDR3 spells CASSLMAGVQETQYF. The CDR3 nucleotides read TGTGCCAGCAGCTTAATGGCGGGGGTCCAAGAGACCCAGTACTTC.

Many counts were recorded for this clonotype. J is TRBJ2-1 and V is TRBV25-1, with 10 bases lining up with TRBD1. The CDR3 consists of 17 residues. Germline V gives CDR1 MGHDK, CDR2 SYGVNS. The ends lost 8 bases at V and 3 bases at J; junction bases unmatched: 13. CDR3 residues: CASSLGTGEGFYNEQFF. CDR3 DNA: TGTGCCAGCTCTCTTGGGACAGGGGAGGGATTCTACAATGAGCAGTTCTTC. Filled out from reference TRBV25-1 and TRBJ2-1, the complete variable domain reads EADIYQTPRYLVIGTGKKITLECSQTMGHDKMYWYQQDPGMELHLIHYSYGVNSTEKGDLSSESTVSRIRTEHFPLTLESARPSHTSQYLCASSLGTGEGFYNEQFFGPGTRLTVL.

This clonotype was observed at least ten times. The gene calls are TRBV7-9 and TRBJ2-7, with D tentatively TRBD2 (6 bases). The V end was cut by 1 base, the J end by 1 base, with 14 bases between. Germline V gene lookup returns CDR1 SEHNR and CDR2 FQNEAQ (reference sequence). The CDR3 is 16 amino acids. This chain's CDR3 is CASSLVGGSVSYEQYF. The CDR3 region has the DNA TGTGCCAGCAGCTTAGTTGGAGGGAGCGTGTCCTACGAGCAGTACTTC.

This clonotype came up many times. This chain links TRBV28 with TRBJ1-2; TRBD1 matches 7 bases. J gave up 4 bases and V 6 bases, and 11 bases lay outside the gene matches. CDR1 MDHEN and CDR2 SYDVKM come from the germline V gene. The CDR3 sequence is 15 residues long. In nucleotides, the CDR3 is TGTGCCAGCAGACGACAGGGAACTACTCTCTATGGCTACACCTTC. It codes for CASRRQGTTLYGYTF.

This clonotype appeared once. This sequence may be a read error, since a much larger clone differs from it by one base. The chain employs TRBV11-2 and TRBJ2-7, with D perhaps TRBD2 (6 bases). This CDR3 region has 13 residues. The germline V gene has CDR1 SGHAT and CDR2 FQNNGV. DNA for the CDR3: TGTGCCAGCAGCCGTGGACTAACCTACGAGCGGTACTTC. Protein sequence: CASSRGLTYERYF.

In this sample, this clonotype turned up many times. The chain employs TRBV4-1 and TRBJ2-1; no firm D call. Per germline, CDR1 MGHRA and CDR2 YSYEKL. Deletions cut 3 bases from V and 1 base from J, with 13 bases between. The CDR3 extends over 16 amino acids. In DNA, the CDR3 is TGCGCCAGCAGCCATCCTGCTCGCTCTTCCTACAATGAGCAGTTCTTC. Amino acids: CASSHPARSSYNEQFF.

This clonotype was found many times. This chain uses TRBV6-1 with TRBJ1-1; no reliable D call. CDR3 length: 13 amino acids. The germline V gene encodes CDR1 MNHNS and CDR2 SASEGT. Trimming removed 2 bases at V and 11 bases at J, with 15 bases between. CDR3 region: CASSENLGMGAFF. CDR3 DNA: TGTGCCAGCAGTGAAAATTTGGGGATGGGGGCTTTCTTT.

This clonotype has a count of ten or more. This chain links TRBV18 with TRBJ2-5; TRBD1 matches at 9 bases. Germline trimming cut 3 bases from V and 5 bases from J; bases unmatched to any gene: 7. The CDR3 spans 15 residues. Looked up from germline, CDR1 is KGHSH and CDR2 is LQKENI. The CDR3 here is CASSPYPTGGETQYF. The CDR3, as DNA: TGTGCCAGCTCACCTTACCCGACAGGGGGTGAGACCCAGTACTTC.

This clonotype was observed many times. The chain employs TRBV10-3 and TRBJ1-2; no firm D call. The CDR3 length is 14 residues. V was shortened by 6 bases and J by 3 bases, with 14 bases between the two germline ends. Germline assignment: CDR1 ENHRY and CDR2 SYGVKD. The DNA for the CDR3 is TGTGCCATCAGGCCCGGGAGGGTGTACTATGGCTACACCTTC. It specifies CAIRPGRVYYGYTF.

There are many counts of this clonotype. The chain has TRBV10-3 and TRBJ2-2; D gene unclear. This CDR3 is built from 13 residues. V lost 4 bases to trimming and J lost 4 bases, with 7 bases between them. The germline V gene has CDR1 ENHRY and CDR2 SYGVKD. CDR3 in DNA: TGTGCCATCAGTGCCTTACCCACCGGGGAGCTGTTTTTT. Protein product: CAISALPTGELFF.

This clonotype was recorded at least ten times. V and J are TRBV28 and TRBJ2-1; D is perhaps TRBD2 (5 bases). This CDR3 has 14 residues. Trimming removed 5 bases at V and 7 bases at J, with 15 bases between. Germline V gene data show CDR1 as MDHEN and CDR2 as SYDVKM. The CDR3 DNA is TGTGCCAGCAGTCCCGACTGGAGCGGAAATGAGCAGTTCTTC. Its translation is CASSPDWSGNEQFF.

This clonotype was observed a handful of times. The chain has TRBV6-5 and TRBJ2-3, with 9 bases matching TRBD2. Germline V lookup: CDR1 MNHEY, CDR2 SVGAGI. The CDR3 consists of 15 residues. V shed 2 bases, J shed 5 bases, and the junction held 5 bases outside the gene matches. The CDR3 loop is CASSYNLAGRDTQYF. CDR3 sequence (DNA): TGTGCCAGCAGTTACAACCTAGCGGGAAGAGATACGCAGTATTTT.